This is a list of T cell receptor beta chains from one sample in a study of persistence of HIV-infected CD4 T cells. The protocol was immunoSEQ multiplex PCR, while the TCRdb copy is restricted to in-frame clones and leaves out a portion. The data contain under 20,000 clones, 65% of them singletons. Their cognate antigens are unknown. Here the sequenced sample was CD4+ T cells sorted from PBMCs after approximately 19-hour stimulation, taken from a patient who received antiretroviral therapy. The source of these receptors is an adult woman with HIV who was CMV-seropositive. Each CDR3 is given with its conserved first and last residue. A D gene is named only where the DNA matches it firmly. Clone sizes are given selectively: once, few, many, or a class where the clone is expanded.

>TRBV7-6|once|-|TRBJ1-1
TGTGCCAGCAGCTTAGGAGCGACAGGTGAAGCTTTCTTT
CASSLGATGEAFF
>TRBV5-1|-|TRBD1|TRBJ1-4
TGCGCCAGCAGACCGGACAGGAGAGATGAAAAACTGTTTTTT
CASRPDRRDEKLFF
>TRBV27|-|-|TRBJ1-3
TGTGCCAGCAGCGGTCCGGGGAACACCATATATTTT
CASSGPGNTIYF
>TRBV24-1|-|TRBD1|TRBJ1-5
TGTGCCACCAGTGTAGGACAGGGGATCAATCAGCCCCAGCATTTT
CATSVGQGINQPQHF
>TRBV15|-|-|TRBJ2-7
TGTGCCACCAGCAGAGATCGTGTAGGGGGGATCGCCGAGCAGTACTTC
CATSRDRVGGIAEQYF
>TRBV6-5|few|-|TRBJ1-1
TGTGCCAGTACAGCCCTCAGGGAATCCACTGAAGCTTTCTTT
CASTALRESTEAFF
>TRBV7-3|-|-|TRBJ2-6
TGTGCCAGCAGCACTTTCCCAACACAGGGCGCCGGGGCCAACGTCCTGACTTTC
CASSTFPTQGAGANVLTF
>TRBV5-1|-|TRBD1|TRBJ1-5
TGCGCCAGCAGCTTGGCCGGTCCCGGGACAGAGAATAGCAATCAGCCCCAGCATTTT
CASSLAGPGTENSNQPQHF
>TRBV30|few|-|TRBJ2-3
TGTGCCCATAAACGGGGGAGCACAGATACGCAGTATTTT
CAHKRGSTDTQYF
>TRBV5-5|-|TRBD1|TRBJ1-2
TGTGCCAGCAGCTGGGACAGGCTCCGTGACTATGGCTACACCTTC
CASSWDRLRDYGYTF
>TRBV7-6|-|TRBD1|TRBJ2-7
TGTGCCAGCAGCTTCCGGGACAGGATCTACGAGCAGTACTTC
CASSFRDRIYEQYF
>TRBV6-6|-|-|TRBJ1-6
TGTGCCAGCAATCGGGGGGATAATAATTCACCCCTCCACTTT
CASNRGDNNSPLHF
>TRBV12-3/TRBV12-4|few|TRBD1|TRBJ1-1
TGTGCCAGCACCCGGACAGGGGGGGCTGAAGCTTTCTTT
CASTRTGGAEAFF
>TRBV24-1|-|-|TRBJ1-6
TGTGCCACCAGTGACTCCTATAATTCACCCCTCCACTTT
CATSDSYNSPLHF
>TRBV6-5|few|TRBD1|TRBJ2-5
TGTGCCAGCAGTAAGGACAGGGGAGAGACCCAGTACTTC
CASSKDRGETQYF
>TRBV10-1|-|-|TRBJ2-2
TGCGCCAGCAGTAGGAACTCACTCCCGGGGGGGGAGCTGTTTTTT
CASSRNSLPGGELFF
>TRBV19|few|-|TRBJ2-7
TGTGCCAGTAGTATCGATCGGGAAAACGAGCAGTACTTC
CASSIDRENEQYF
>TRBV3-1/TRBV3-2|-|-|TRBJ2-7
TGTGCCAGCAGATCAAGCTCCTACGAGCAGTACTTC
CASRSSSYEQYF
>TRBV9|-|-|TRBJ2-5
TGTGCCAGCAGCGTCGGTCTCCAAGAGACCCAGTACTTC
CASSVGLQETQYF
>TRBV7-9|-|-|TRBJ1-2
TGTGCCAGCAGCTTAGAGGCTAACTATGGCTACACCTTC
CASSLEANYGYTF
>TRBV24-1|-|-|TRBJ2-3
TGTGCCACCAGTGCCCTTCCCCCGGGTGGGGATACGCAGTATTTT
CATSALPPGGDTQYF
>TRBV7-6|-|-|TRBJ2-7
TGTGCCAGCAGCTTAGCGGAGGCCTACGAGCAGTACTTC
CASSLAEAYEQYF
>TRBV25-1|medium-sized|-|TRBJ1-1
TGTGCCAGCAGTGATAACCAAGGCTGGACTGAAGCTTTCTTT
CASSDNQGWTEAFF
>TRBV20-1|-|TRBD2|TRBJ2-1
TGCAGTGCTAGTGCTAGCGGCCTCCGAGATGAGCAGTTCTTC
CSASASGLRDEQFF
>TRBV19|-|TRBD1|TRBJ1-3
TGTGCCAGTAGGAGGGACAGCGCCAACACCATATATTTT
CASRRDSANTIYF
>TRBV19|few|-|TRBJ1-1
TGTGCCAGTAGTATAGCCGGAGTCAAGGACACTGAAGCTTTCTTT
CASSIAGVKDTEAFF
>TRBV19|once|TRBD1|TRBJ2-6
TGTGCCAGTAGGGTAAGACAGGGTTCCAACGTCCTGACTTTC
CASRVRQGSNVLTF
>TRBV4-1|-|-|TRBJ1-3
TGCGCCAGCAGCCAACCCAGGGGATCGGGAAACACCATATATTTT
CASSQPRGSGNTIYF
>TRBV11-3|-|-|TRBJ2-2
TGTGCCAGCGCCCGGAACACCGGGGAGCTGTTTTTT
CASARNTGELFF
>TRBV24-1|once|-|TRBJ1-1
TGTGCCACCAGTGATCCTGCAACAGGGAGGGCTTTCTTT
CATSDPATGRAFF
>TRBV5-1|few|-|TRBJ1-6
TGCGCCAGCAGCTTGGAAAGGAGCTCCTATAATTCACCCCTCCACTTT
CASSLERSSYNSPLHF
>TRBV2|-|-|TRBJ1-5
TGTGCCAGCAGTAAAGAAAAGGACCAGCATTTT
CASSKEKDQHF
>TRBV2|-|TRBD1|TRBJ2-3
TGTGCCAGCAAACCCTTGGACAGGGGAATCGATACGCAGTATTTT
CASKPLDRGIDTQYF
>TRBV7-2|-|TRBD1|TRBJ2-2
TGTGCCAGCAGCTTATCCGGGACAGGGGGAGCGAACACCGGGGAGCTGTTTTTT
CASSLSGTGGANTGELFF
>TRBV6-5|-|TRBD1|TRBJ1-5
TGTGCCAGCAGTTCCTCCCGACAGGGAGGCAATCAGCCCCAGCATTTT
CASSSSRQGGNQPQHF
>TRBV12-3/TRBV12-4|-|-|TRBJ2-7
TGTGCCAGCACACGATTTTACGAGCAGTACTTC
CASTRFYEQYF
>TRBV4-1|-|-|TRBJ2-1
TGCGCCAGCAGCCCTTTCTGGGGTAGCGGAATCGACAATGAGCAGTTCTTC
CASSPFWGSGIDNEQFF
>TRBV18|-|TRBD1|TRBJ1-4
TGTGCCAGCTCAGAAACAGGGGGCTCTGAAAAACTGTTTTTT
CASSETGGSEKLFF
>TRBV19|few|-|TRBJ1-6
TGTGCCAGTAGTGGGGTCCGGCCTGATTCACCCCTCCACTTT
CASSGVRPDSPLHF
>TRBV5-4|-|-|TRBJ2-1
TGTGCCAGCAGCTTCCTACAAGGGAATGAGCAGTTCTTC
CASSFLQGNEQFF
>TRBV7-3|few|-|TRBJ2-1
TGTGCCAGCAGTCTCGGCGGGCTACCCAATGAGCAGTTCTTC
CASSLGGLPNEQFF
>TRBV28|-|-|TRBJ1-1
TGTGCCAGTCGACAGGTGCCGGGTGAAGCTTTCTTT
CASRQVPGEAFF
>TRBV6-4|-|-|TRBJ1-1
TGTGCCAGCAGTGAATACGGAGGTATCACTGAAGCTTTCTTT
CASSEYGGITEAFF
>TRBV6-1|medium-sized|-|TRBJ1-5
TGTGCCAGCAGTGATCAGGTCCATCAGCCCCAGCATTTT
CASSDQVHQPQHF
>TRBV6-5|few|-|TRBJ1-5
TGTGCCACTCTGGGAGGGGGCAATCAGCCCCAGCATTTT
CATLGGGNQPQHF
>TRBV6-5|-|-|TRBJ1-2
TGTGCCAGCAGTAACCCCGGGCCCAGCTATGGCTACACCTTC
CASSNPGPSYGYTF
>TRBV19|-|-|TRBJ1-5
TGTGCCAGTAGTGCCGGTCGGGATCAGCCCCAGCATTTT
CASSAGRDQPQHF
>TRBV5-1|few|-|TRBJ1-2
TGCGCCAGCAGCGACGAAGGGACCGGGAGCGGCTATGGCTACACCTTC
CASSDEGTGSGYGYTF
>TRBV21-1|-|-|TRBJ2-1
TGTGCCAGCAGCAAAGCCAAGGGGAGGGCCTACAATGAGCAGTTCTTC
CASSKAKGRAYNEQFF
>TRBV3-1/TRBV3-2|-|-|TRBJ1-5
TGTGCCAGCAGCCACCGCGGGGGGAATCAGCCCCAGCATTTT
CASSHRGGNQPQHF
>TRBV13|-|-|TRBJ2-4
TGTGCCAGCAGCTCCACGGAGGACCTGAGGGGAAACATTCAGTACTTC
CASSSTEDLRGNIQYF
>TRBV5-1|few|TRBD1|TRBJ2-1
TGCGCCAGCAGCGACGATTCCGGGACAGCTTACAATGAGCAGTTCTTC
CASSDDSGTAYNEQFF
>TRBV2|-|-|TRBJ2-7
TGTGCCACCGCTGTAGGGGGTTTTAAGGACGAGCAGTACTTC
CATAVGGFKDEQYF
>TRBV19|-|-|TRBJ1-1
TGTGCCAGTAGTATAGATCCCCGGCGGCTGAACACTGAAGCTTTCTTT
CASSIDPRRLNTEAFF
>TRBV15|-|-|TRBJ2-2
TGTGCCACCAGGAACGAAATAAGGGGGGCAACCGGGGAGCTGTTTTTT
CATRNEIRGATGELFF
>TRBV7-9|-|TRBD1|TRBJ1-2
TGTGCCAGCAGCTCGGGACAGGGAGAGGTTGTTGGCTACACCTTC
CASSSGQGEVVGYTF